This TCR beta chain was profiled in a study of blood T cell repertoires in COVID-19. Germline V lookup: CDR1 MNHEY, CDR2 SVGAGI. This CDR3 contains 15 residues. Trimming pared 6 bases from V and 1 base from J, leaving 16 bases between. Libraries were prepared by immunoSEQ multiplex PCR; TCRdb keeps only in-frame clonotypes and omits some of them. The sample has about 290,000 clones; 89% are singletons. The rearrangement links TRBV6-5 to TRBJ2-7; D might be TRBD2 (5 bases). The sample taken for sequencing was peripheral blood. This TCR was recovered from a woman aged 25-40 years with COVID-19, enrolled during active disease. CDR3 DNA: TGTGCCAGCAGCGGACTCCTGGCGTTATCCTACGAGCAGTACTTC. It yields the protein CASSGLLALSYEQYF.